Here is one TCR beta chain with its context. TCR beta VDJ and CDR3 profiling used genomic DNA as template. One entry per CDR3 protein results from TCRdb running MiXCR on the reads. The table records 150,000 to 200,000 distinct CDR3 sequences, less than 60% of them present only once. The entry originates in a study of CD8+CD57+ T cells in acquired aplastic anemia. Unmatched junction bases numbered 5, after V lost 4 bases and J lost 2 bases. CDR1 and CDR2 (germline): LNHDA, SQIVND (reference sequence). The CDR3 runs 14 residues. Patients chosen for sequencing had CD8+CD57+ cells that had expanded, as shown by flow cytometry.

The TCR comes from a human donor with aplastic anemia. Sequencing used sorted CD4+, CD8+, or CD8+CD57+ T cells (not recorded which) from PBMCs. The genes are TRBV19 and TRBJ2-7; 7 bases align to TRBD1. CDR3 loop: CASSTDRVAYEQYF. The DNA for the CDR3 is TGTGCCAGTAGTACCGACAGGGTTGCCTACGAGCAGTACTTC.